This TCR beta chain was captured by sequencing in a study of cytomegalovirus exposure and HLA in healthy donors. The repertoire was sequenced with immunoSEQ multiplex PCR; TCRdb's copy has only in-frame clones and lacks some. The profile shows 250,000 to 400,000 clones, approximately 86% of them singletons. Germline V gene lookup returns CDR1 MNHEY and CDR2 SVGAGI. Trimming stripped 1 base from V and 7 bases from J, with 19 bases between. This CDR3 is built from 16 residues. As for this clone: The antigen is undetermined.

The donors were members of the validation cohort, which comprised 120 subjects and was separate from the first cohort of 670 or so subjects. General observations from the study: High sensitivity and specificity were reportedly achieved when the classifier diagnosed cytomegalovirus status.

The rearrangement joins TRBV6-5 to TRBJ1-1; D ambiguous. Source material: PBMCs. The receptor was isolated from a woman in her 30s in good health and CMV-seropositive. DNA for the CDR3: TGTGCCAGCAGTTACTTGAGTTTTGGCAGGCCGAATGAAGCTTTCTTT. Its protein product is CASSYLSFGRPNEAFF.